Listed here are 6 T cell receptor beta chains from one sample, sequenced in a study of regulatory T cells in long-lasting Graves disease. Time point meaning: persistent/refractory GD, antithyroid drugs over 5 years with positive TRAb. The TCR library was prepared using RNA isolated from PBMCs. Investigators prepared the TCR beta libraries by applying iRepertoire HTBI primers and Arm-PCR of CDR3 regions. Using its own MiXCR run on the multiplex PCR reads, TCRdb lists one record per CDR3 protein. The table lists 300,000 or so distinct CDR3 sequences, around 19% of them singletons, with less than 35% in the top ten. Sequencing used peripheral blood mononuclear cells (PBMCs), obtained when the disease was refractory, from a patient treated with antithyroid drugs. Receptors originate from a female donor with Graves disease.

This clonotype has a count of ten or more. V and J are TRBV20-1 and TRBJ1-1, with a weak D call TRBD1 (5 bases). The CDR3 has 13 residues. The V gene's germline CDR1 is DFQATT and CDR2 SNEGSKA (reference sequence). Between the trimmed V and J ends, which lost 6 bases and 1 base, there was a span of 12 bases. The CDR3 nucleotides are TGCAGTGCCGGGGGTCCAACGAACACTGAAGCTTTCTTT. Protein product: CSAGGPTNTEAFF.

At least ten counts were recorded for this clonotype. The V gene is TRBV10-3, the J gene TRBJ2-7; 10 bases agree with TRBD1. The CDR3 length is 12 residues. Germline V lookup: CDR1 ENHRY, CDR2 SYGVKD. J gave up 6 bases and V 8 bases, and 4 bases lay outside the gene matches. CDR3 DNA sequence: TGTGCCATCTCGGGGACAGGGGTCGAGCAGTACTTC. As protein: CAISGTGVEQYF.

The rearrangement uses TRBV14 and TRBJ1-1; maybe TRBD1 (6 bases). The germline V gene encodes CDR1 SGHDN and CDR2 FVKESK. This CDR3 is built from 14 residues. Trimming took off 4 bases at V and 4 bases at J, with 13 bases between the two ends. The CDR3 region has the DNA TGTGCCAGCAGCCCTAACAGGGAGGGCACTGAAGCTTTCTTT. Encoded protein: CASSPNREGTEAFF.

Of note for this clonotype: A read error is possible here, since a much larger clone lies one base away. The limits of the CDR3 on the DNA are not certain, so only TCRdb's listed CDR3 is given. V is TRBV12-5 and J is TRBJ2-7; TRBD1 is the table's D call, not checked against the DNA. The CDR3 is 13 residues long, ends included. Germline-derived CDR1 and CDR2 are LGHNT and FRNRAP. CDR3 amino acids: CASVAGGSRERYF.

The J gene is TRBJ2-7, the V gene TRBV6-2 or TRBV6-3, with 9 bases identical to TRBD1. The germline V gene encodes CDR1 MNHEY and CDR2 SVGEGT. Trimming removed 7 bases from V and 3 bases from J; junction bases left unmatched: 7. The CDR3 covers 14 residues. CDR3 nucleotides: TGTGCCAGCAATGAGAGGGGACAGGGCTACGAGCAGTACTTC. Its translation is CASNERGQGYEQYF.

In its sample, this clonotype was seen once. The chain carries TRBV4-3 and TRBJ1-4; 9 bases agree with TRBD1. V shed 3 bases and J 6 bases; nucleotides not matched to a gene: 8. The CDR3 has 16 residues. Germline lookup yields CDR1 LGHNA and CDR2 YSLEER. In nucleotides, the CDR3 is TGCGCCAGCAGCCAGGGACAGGGTAGTATAGATGAAAAACTGTTTTTT. As protein: CASSQGQGSIDEKLFF.